The T cell receptor (beta chain) described here comes from a study of blood T cell repertoires in COVID-19. Measured with immunoSEQ multiplex PCR; TCRdb has only the in-frame clones, and not every one. The repertoire includes tens of thousands of clones, 70% to 90% of them detected once, and roughly 26% sits in the top ten. This clonotype was sampled from a woman of 80 years or more with active or convalescent COVID-19. Sequenced input: peripheral blood.

In DNA form, the CDR3 reads TGTGCCATCAGTGAGGGGGACAGGCAGAACTATGGCTACACCTTC. Translating gives CAISEGDRQNYGYTF. The J gene is TRBJ1-2, the V gene TRBV10-3; TRBD1 aligns across 8 bases. Germline V gene sequence: CDR1 ENHRY, CDR2 SYGVKD. The ends lost 2 bases at V and 2 bases at J; junction bases unmatched: 4. This CDR3 region has 15 residues.